Listed below are T cell receptor beta chains from one sample, sequenced in a study of blood T cells in healthy people across ages. TCRdb re-called the 5' RACE reads with MiXCR, one entry per CDR3 protein. The sample records approximately 800,000 distinct CDR3 sequences, 55% to 75% being singletons. Sequences were obtained from blood. All receptors come from a man under 40 in good health. Both conserved end residues are part of each CDR3. A D gene is named only where the DNA matches it firmly. Rows give clone size only sometimes, using once, few, many, or a class for an expanded clone.

CDR3nt: TGCAGTGCTATCCCGGGGTTCACTGAAGCTTTCTTT; CDR3aa: CSAIPGFTEAFF; j_gene: TRBJ1-1; d_gene: .; abundance: .; v_gene: TRBV20-1
CDR3nt: TGTGCCTGGAAGAGACTAGCGGGAACATATGAGCAGTTCTTC; CDR3aa: CAWKRLAGTYEQFF; j_gene: TRBJ2-1; d_gene: TRBD2; abundance: once; v_gene: TRBV30
CDR3nt: TGCAGTGTCGAGAGAGATAGCAATCAGCCCCAGCATTTT; CDR3aa: CSVERDSNQPQHF; j_gene: TRBJ1-5; d_gene: .; abundance: .; v_gene: TRBV20-1
CDR3nt: TGTGCCAGCAGCCACCAGTTAGATACGCAGTATTTT; CDR3aa: CASSHQLDTQYF; j_gene: TRBJ2-3; d_gene: .; abundance: once; v_gene: TRBV7-2
CDR3nt: TGTGCCAGCACCTTTACTAGCGGGACAGCAGATACGCAGTATTTT; CDR3aa: CASTFTSGTADTQYF; j_gene: TRBJ2-3; d_gene: TRBD2; abundance: .; v_gene: TRBV27
CDR3nt: TGTGCCATCAAGGTCCGTGCCTCTAACTATGGCTACACCTTT; CDR3aa: CAIKVRASNYGYTF; j_gene: TRBJ1-2; d_gene: .; abundance: .; v_gene: TRBV10-3
CDR3nt: TGCGCCAGCATGTTAGCGGGGGGGCCTCGCACAGATACGCAGTATTTT; CDR3aa: CASMLAGGPRTDTQYF; j_gene: TRBJ2-3; d_gene: TRBD2; abundance: .; v_gene: TRBV10-2
CDR3nt: TGTGCCAGCAGCCAGCTCCAAAATCGCGAGCAGTTCTTC; CDR3aa: CASSQLQNREQFF; j_gene: TRBJ2-1; d_gene: .; abundance: .; v_gene: TRBV7-6
CDR3nt: TGTGCCAGCAGCTTAGATGAGAGTACGAAAAACATTCAGTACTTC; CDR3aa: CASSLDESTKNIQYF; j_gene: TRBJ2-4; d_gene: .; abundance: .; v_gene: TRBV11-2
CDR3nt: TGTGCCAGTAGTATAGTCCGGTCAATAGGACAGGGAAATATGGAGACCCAGTACTTC; CDR3aa: CASSIVRSIGQGNMETQYF; j_gene: TRBJ2-5; d_gene: TRBD1; abundance: few; v_gene: TRBV19
CDR3nt: TGTGCCAGCAGCTGGGACCGAGGTGAACACATTAAAGAGACCCAGTACTTC; CDR3aa: CASSWDRGEHIKETQYF; j_gene: TRBJ2-5; d_gene: .; abundance: .; v_gene: TRBV7-9
CDR3nt: TGTGCCAGCAGTTTTGGGCAGTACTTC; CDR3aa: CASSFGQYF; j_gene: TRBJ2-7; d_gene: .; abundance: once; v_gene: TRBV12-3/TRBV12-4
CDR3nt: TGCAGCGTTATACAGGGGTCCAACGAGCGGTACTTC; CDR3aa: CSVIQGSNERYF; j_gene: TRBJ2-7; d_gene: TRBD1; abundance: .; v_gene: TRBV29-1
CDR3nt: TGCAGTGCTTTCGACCCCCGCTCCTACAATGAGCAGTTCTTC; CDR3aa: CSAFDPRSYNEQFF; j_gene: TRBJ2-1; d_gene: .; abundance: .; v_gene: TRBV20-1
CDR3nt: TGTGCCAGCAGCCCAGACCTAGCAAGGGATACGCAGTATTTT; CDR3aa: CASSPDLARDTQYF; j_gene: TRBJ2-3; d_gene: .; abundance: .; v_gene: TRBV7-2
CDR3nt: TGTGCCAGCAGCCAAGGACAGGGGGCCACCTACGAGCAGTACTTC; CDR3aa: CASSQGQGATYEQYF; j_gene: TRBJ2-7; d_gene: TRBD1; abundance: .; v_gene: TRBV28
CDR3nt: TGTGCCAGCAGTTACTACCCGGGACGGGGGAATTACGAGCAGTACTTC; CDR3aa: CASSYYPGRGNYEQYF; j_gene: TRBJ2-7; d_gene: .; abundance: few; v_gene: TRBV6-5
CDR3nt: TGTGCCAGCAGTGAAAACAGGGATTCACCCCTCCACTTT; CDR3aa: CASSENRDSPLHF; j_gene: TRBJ1-6; d_gene: .; abundance: .; v_gene: TRBV6-1
CDR3nt: TGTGCCAGCACAACAGTTAGCAATGAGCAGTTCTTC; CDR3aa: CASTTVSNEQFF; j_gene: TRBJ2-1; d_gene: .; abundance: few; v_gene: TRBV12-3/TRBV12-4
CDR3nt: TGCAGTGCCCCGACAGGGGGAGGCTCACCCCTCCACTTT; CDR3aa: CSAPTGGGSPLHF; j_gene: TRBJ1-6; d_gene: TRBD1; abundance: .; v_gene: TRBV20-1
CDR3nt: TGTGCCACCAGCAGAGATAGGAGGGGGGTGGCAGATACGCAGTATTTT; CDR3aa: CATSRDRRGVADTQYF; j_gene: TRBJ2-3; d_gene: .; abundance: .; v_gene: TRBV15
CDR3nt: TGTGCCAGCAGCGTAAAAGGGAGGTCGGACCGAAAGGCCGATACGCAGTATTTT; CDR3aa: CASSVKGRSDRKADTQYF; j_gene: TRBJ2-3; d_gene: .; abundance: .; v_gene: TRBV9
CDR3nt: TGCAGCGTTGTTTTATTAGGACCGATCCAAGAGACCCAGTACTTC; CDR3aa: CSVVLLGPIQETQYF; j_gene: TRBJ2-5; d_gene: .; abundance: few; v_gene: TRBV29-1
CDR3nt: TGTGCCAGCGCTAGGACAGACACAGATACGCAGTATTTT; CDR3aa: CASARTDTDTQYF; j_gene: TRBJ2-3; d_gene: .; abundance: .; v_gene: TRBV25-1
CDR3nt: TGTGCCAGCAGCGTATGGACATTAGACGAGCAGTACTTC; CDR3aa: CASSVWTLDEQYF; j_gene: TRBJ2-7; d_gene: .; abundance: .; v_gene: TRBV5-6
CDR3nt: TGCGCCAGCAGCTTGGGGGGGCAGGGGTCCCACGAGCAGTACTTC; CDR3aa: CASSLGGQGSHEQYF; j_gene: TRBJ2-7; d_gene: .; abundance: .; v_gene: TRBV5-1
CDR3nt: TGTGCCACCAACTACGAGCAGTACTTC; CDR3aa: CATNYEQYF; j_gene: TRBJ2-7; d_gene: .; abundance: .; v_gene: TRBV27
CDR3nt: TGTGCCAGCAGTGAATCCTCAGGTTATCAGCCCCAGCATTTT; CDR3aa: CASSESSGYQPQHF; j_gene: TRBJ1-5; d_gene: .; abundance: once; v_gene: TRBV2
CDR3nt: TGCGCCAGCAGCTTGGCTAGGGCGGGACCGATATACAATGAGCAGTTCTTC; CDR3aa: CASSLARAGPIYNEQFF; j_gene: TRBJ2-1; d_gene: .; abundance: .; v_gene: TRBV5-1
CDR3nt: TGCAGTGCTAGAACTAGCGGGAGAGGTGAGCAGTTCTTC; CDR3aa: CSARTSGRGEQFF; j_gene: TRBJ2-1; d_gene: TRBD2; abundance: .; v_gene: TRBV20-1
CDR3nt: TGTGCCAGCAGCCCCCGACTAGCCGAGAGCACAGATACGCAGTATTTT; CDR3aa: CASSPRLAESTDTQYF; j_gene: TRBJ2-3; d_gene: TRBD2; abundance: once; v_gene: TRBV7-9
CDR3nt: TGCAGTGCTAGATCCGTCTCCGGGCAGCCTAATGAAAAACTGTTTTTT; CDR3aa: CSARSVSGQPNEKLFF; j_gene: TRBJ1-4; d_gene: .; abundance: .; v_gene: TRBV20-1
CDR3nt: TGCAGCGTTGTCGGGGACCCTTCCTACGAGCAGTACTTC; CDR3aa: CSVVGDPSYEQYF; j_gene: TRBJ2-7; d_gene: .; abundance: few; v_gene: TRBV29-1
CDR3nt: TGTGCCAGCAGTATTGGCCAGACGGAAGGGGCTTTCTTT; CDR3aa: CASSIGQTEGAFF; j_gene: TRBJ1-1; d_gene: .; abundance: .; v_gene: TRBV6-6
CDR3nt: TGTGCCAGCAGTCCCGGATTGTTCCCCAACAATGAGCAGTTCTTC; CDR3aa: CASSPGLFPNNEQFF; j_gene: TRBJ2-1; d_gene: .; abundance: few; v_gene: TRBV7-2
CDR3nt: TGTGCCAGCAGCTTATTAAGCGGGGCCAGGGGTGGCTACACCTTC; CDR3aa: CASSLLSGARGGYTF; j_gene: TRBJ1-2; d_gene: .; abundance: .; v_gene: TRBV7-2
CDR3nt: TGTGCCAGCAGCTCCGGACAGTCTAGCAATCAGCCCCAGCATTTT; CDR3aa: CASSSGQSSNQPQHF; j_gene: TRBJ1-5; d_gene: .; abundance: few; v_gene: TRBV27